This TCR beta chain stems from a study of CD8+CD57+ T cells in acquired aplastic anemia. Germline V gene sequence: CDR1 MGHRA, CDR2 YSYEKL. The CDR3 totals 16 residues. The trim removed 0 bases at V and 4 bases at J, leaving 5 bases unmatched. This clonotype was seen ten or more times. The patients chosen for sequencing had shown expansion of CD8+CD57+ cells (detected by flow cytometry). Among the patients, none had received any therapy at the time of blood sampling. CDR3 and TCR beta VDJ profiling relied on a genomic DNA template. TCRdb used MiXCR to reprocess the reads, holding one entry per CDR3 protein. This table holds about 160,000 distinct CDR3 sequences, around 48% found once.

The sequencing sample was made of sorted CD4+, CD8+, or CD8+CD57+ T cells (not recorded which) from PBMCs. The clonotype comes from a human donor with aplastic anemia. The V gene is TRBV4-1, the J gene TRBJ2-3; TRBD1 matches 9 bases. CDR3 sequence reads: CASSQDTGGLSDTQYF. The DNA for the CDR3 is TGCGCCAGCAGCCAAGATACAGGGGGCTTGTCAGATACGCAGTATTTT.